The T cell receptor beta chain under discussion was sequenced for a study of preoperative IRX-2 immunotherapy in early breast cancer. Documented treatment: preoperative locoregional IRX-2 cytokine immunotherapy. This phase Ib study tested locoregional IRX-2 cytokine immunotherapy given before surgery. Libraries were prepared by immunoSEQ multiplex PCR; TCRdb keeps only in-frame clonotypes and omits some of them. The data show 35,000 to 55,000 clones, approximately 95% seen once. The V gene lost 6 bases and the J gene lost 0 bases, with 12 bases spanning the gap. There are 15 residues in the CDR3. Germline CDR1 and CDR2: LNHDA and SQIVND (reference sequence).

The rearrangement uses TRBV19 and TRBJ1-3; perhaps TRBD1 as D (6 bases). This sequence was found in a human donor with breast cancer. The sample was tumor tissue, taken after IRX-2 immunotherapy. DNA of the CDR3: TGTGCCAGTAGATTACAGGGCCTCTCTGGAAACACCATATATTTT. It is translated as CASRLQGLSGNTIYF.